This T cell receptor (beta chain) was profiled in a study of blood T cells in healthy people across ages. The V segment lost 3 bases and the J segment 8 bases; nucleotides outside the gene matches: 9. CDR3 size: 15 residues. Per the germline V gene, CDR1 is LNHNV and CDR2 is YYDKDF (reference sequence). At least 6 million PBMCs were isolated per sample. For the second PCR, which ran for about 7 to 12 cycles, a sample-barcoded 5' primer and a J-beta primer mix were used. From the 5' RACE reads, TCRdb called clonotypes with MiXCR, one entry per CDR3 protein. The sample lists some 1,500,000 distinct CDR3 sequences; 35% to 45% were seen once. This clonotype was seen a handful of times.

The chain has TRBV15 and TRBJ2-1; TRBD2 aligns across 8 bases. The sequence came from a young woman in good health. Material for sequencing was blood. This CDR3 reads CATSRERELRDEQFF. The CDR3 nucleotides are TGTGCCACCAGCAGGGAGCGGGAGTTAAGGGATGAGCAGTTCTTC.